This note documents a single T cell receptor beta chain sequence. This specimen comes from a study of T cell responses to AZD1222 COVID-19 vaccine. Study-wide background: Second doses at about 4 or about 12 weeks were pooled.

The CDR3 sequence is 14 residues long. V lost 2 bases to trimming and J lost 6 bases, with 12 bases between them. CDR1 and CDR2 from the germline V gene are SGHDT and YYEEEE. Assay used: immunoSEQ multiplex PCR; TCRdb lists only in-frame clones, some missing. The data show 150,000 to 180,000 clones, roughly nine tenths seen once. This chain connects TRBV5-6 to TRBJ1-5; D might be TRBD1 (6 bases). The source material was peripheral blood, sampled on day 0 of AZD1222 vaccination. This TCR was sampled from an adult in good health. The CDR3 DNA sequence: TGTGCCAGCAGCTTCGGCGGGGGCTCTCAGCCCCAGCATTTT. This codes for CASSFGGGSQPQHF.